Sequencing of this TCR beta chain was carried out in a study of beta chain features in type 1 diabetes. Study-level points and caveats: Within patients, naive, central memory and Treg TCRB repertoires seemed more similar than within healthy donors. Whatever favoring of shorter templates PCR might show would apply equally to patients and controls.

Every bit of the isolated RNA underwent reverse transcription, so sequencing read expressed TCRB transcripts. Using immunoSEQ multiplex PCR, the repertoire was profiled, and TCRdb retains in-frame clones only, with some absent. The sample has around 430,000 clones, around 30% seen once. Germline V gene lookup returns CDR1 GTSNPN and CDR2 SVGIG (reference sequence). The V and J ends lost 3 bases and 5 bases respectively, with 10 bases between them. CDR3 length equals 12 residues. On this clone: Its target is not known.

CD45RO/CCR7/CD25/CD127/CD95/CD27 staining was used to isolate CD4+ naive, central memory, regulatory and stem cell-like memory cells by sorting. The gene calls are TRBV30 and TRBJ1-2; D is undetermined. This sequence was found in a man aged 18 to 29 in good health. The sample consisted of naive CD4+ T cells from blood. The CDR3 loop is CAWRPRLYGYTF. As DNA, the CDR3 is TGTGCCTGGAGGCCCCGATTATATGGCTACACCTTC.